This is a list of T cell receptor beta chains from one sample in a study of T cells expressing NK-cell markers. Using the 5' RACE reads, TCRdb records one entry per CDR3 protein without DNA. Its table records 400,000 to 550,000 distinct CDR3 sequences. The sequencing sample was made of blood T cells: a sorted CD56 or NKG2C T cell subset, CD4+ or CD8+ T cells, or bulk PBMC T cells (not recorded which). Receptors were obtained from a woman between 18 and 75 years old in good health. Each CDR3 is given with its conserved first and last residue.

CASRGREVITQYF,TRBV11-2,TRBJ2-3
CASSEPGLGNEQFF,TRBV10-1,TRBJ2-1
CASSLEWDEQFF,TRBV7-9,TRBJ2-1
CASSLEPGGGYGYTF,TRBV11-2,TRBJ1-2
CASGANRVREQFF,TRBV27,TRBJ2-1
CASSPEIAGVRNIQYF,TRBV12-3/TRBV12-4,TRBJ2-4
CAWSVYPGLAKDTQYF,TRBV30,TRBJ2-3
CASSLYPHALAGDNEQFF,TRBV27,TRBJ2-1
CASSPTDSLNTEAFF,TRBV9,TRBJ1-1
CASSAIPGGELFF,TRBV6-1,TRBJ2-2
CASSLDRGRGLETQYF,TRBV11-2,TRBJ2-5
CASSFLPGGSYNEQFF,TRBV7-3,TRBJ2-1
CASSPTWGDTQYF,TRBV7-3,TRBJ2-3
CASILSPGQAGEQYF,TRBV6-1,TRBJ2-7
CATARRTAIDEKLFF,TRBV15,TRBJ1-4
CASRQGQAYNEQFF,TRBV5-1,TRBJ2-1
CASSPSMLLNQPQHF,TRBV4-1,TRBJ1-5
CASSLISNYGYTF,TRBV12-3/TRBV12-4,TRBJ1-2
CATSGGGSGNTIYF,TRBV24-1,TRBJ1-3
CASSPREGTGRYNEQFF,TRBV14,TRBJ2-1
CASSPDRSRETQYF,TRBV7-2,TRBJ2-5
CSACAGMAGPTDTQYF,TRBV20-1,TRBJ2-3
CASSGGGGYSGYTF,TRBV7-3,TRBJ1-2
CASSQGGQGESAGELFF,TRBV4-3,TRBJ2-2
CASSLEGTEQYF,TRBV12-3/TRBV12-4,TRBJ2-7
CASSRTSGKGYEQYF,TRBV3-1,TRBJ2-7
CSARDYGTGGAYEQYF,TRBV20-1,TRBJ2-7
CASSRGEAMNTEAFF,TRBV3-1,TRBJ1-1
CSVDGTSGNTDTQYF,TRBV29-1,TRBJ2-3